These T cell receptor beta chains were read from a single sample in a study of blood T cell repertoires in COVID-19. Using immunoSEQ multiplex PCR, the repertoire was profiled, and TCRdb retains in-frame clones only, with some absent. The sample consists of more than 300,000 clones, 85% to 90% of them appearing once. The sequencing sample was made of peripheral blood. These TCRs come from a woman aged 25 to 39 with COVID-19, enrolled during active disease. CDR3s include the opening cysteine and the closing phenylalanine or tryptophan. A D gene is named only where the DNA matches it firmly. Size values are once, few and many counts, or a class for expanded clones, and some rows have none.

V,D,size,J,CDR3,DNA
TRBV6-6,NA,NA,TRBJ1-1,CASSYVKNTEAFF,TGTGCCAGCAGTTACGTCAAGAACACTGAAGCTTTCTTT
TRBV7-9,TRBD1,NA,TRBJ1-6,CASTVDREGRLSPLHF,TGTGCCAGCACCGTCGACAGGGAAGGGCGTCTTTCACCCCTCCACTTT
TRBV3-1/TRBV3-2,NA,NA,TRBJ1-1,CASSQRGYSTEAFF,TGTGCCAGCAGCCAGAGAGGTTATAGCACTGAAGCTTTCTTT
TRBV5-1,TRBD2,NA,TRBJ2-5,CASSLRLAEETQYF,TGCGCCAGCAGCTTGAGACTAGCGGAAGAGACCCAGTACTTC
TRBV29-1,TRBD1,few,TRBJ2-7,CSAGQGPSYEQYF,TGCAGCGCCGGACAGGGGCCATCCTACGAGCAGTACTTC
TRBV5-6,NA,once,TRBJ1-2,CASSLGGFGSYGYTF,TGTGCCAGCAGCTTAGGCGGTTTCGGTAGCTATGGCTACACCTTC
TRBV2,NA,NA,TRBJ2-3,CASSETPDTQYF,TGTGCCAGCAGTGAGACTCCAGATACGCAGTATTTT
TRBV19,NA,once,TRBJ1-5,CASTIQGRDEPQHF,TGTGCCAGTACCATCCAGGGTCGAGATGAGCCCCAGCATTTT
TRBV19,NA,NA,TRBJ1-5,CASSIGSYSNQPQHF,TGTGCCAGTAGTATCGGGAGTTATAGCAATCAGCCCCAGCATTTT
TRBV6-5,NA,NA,TRBJ1-2,CASSYYVGGTYGYTF,TGTGCCAGCAGTTATTATGTAGGGGGAACTTATGGCTACACCTTC
TRBV6-5,NA,few,TRBJ1-2,CASEAILGYGYTF,TGTGCCAGCGAGGCCATCCTTGGGTATGGCTACACCTTC
TRBV19,TRBD1,NA,TRBJ1-1,CASSIGQGVNRGFF,TGTGCCAGTAGTATCGGGCAGGGGGTGAATCGCGGCTTCTTT
TRBV3-1/TRBV3-2,NA,once,TRBJ2-1,CASSQGQFRNEQFF,TGTGCCAGCAGCCAAGGACAATTTAGGAATGAGCAGTTCTTC